This TCR beta chain is from a study of T cells in tuberculosis. Overall study findings and caveats: Active tuberculosis TCR-alpha repertoires lay closer to GMM-specific TCRs than IGRA-negative controls, suggesting clonal expansion.

Turning to this clone: What it binds is not known.

Assay used: immunoSEQ multiplex PCR; TCRdb lists only in-frame clones, some missing. The sample has approximately 30,000 clones, 70% to 90% seen once. Time point here: new active TB diagnosis, blood taken before or within 7 days of starting treatment. This receptor was taken from an adult with tuberculosis. The material was PBMCs, obtained at tuberculosis diagnosis.

This CDR3 is CAWSVQGNTIYF. The DNA for the CDR3 is TGTGCCTGGAGTGTACAGGGAAACACCATATATTTT. V and J are TRBV30 and TRBJ1-3; D is unresolved. Germline assignment: CDR1 GTSNPN and CDR2 SVGIG (reference sequence). The V end was cut by 0 bases, the J end by 4 bases, with 4 bases between. This CDR3 has 12 residues.